Presented here are 3 T cell receptor gamma chains from one specimen sequenced in a study of intestinal T cells in coeliac disease (dated by TCRdb to 2020 to 2022). For each case, genomic DNA was extracted from ten 5-um FFPE scrolls with the QIAamp DNA FFPE tissue kit. To prepare the library, multiplex PCR was applied. This sample was sequenced with an Ion Torrent PGM. TRG repertoires were amplified from around 200 ng of biopsy DNA with the LymphoTrack kit, in which Illumina adapters are carried by the primers. TCRdb processed the public reads again with the CATT caller, after which rows with matching DNA were combined. The table for this sample lists 700 or so gamma-chain clones; roughly half of them were counted only once. Roughly a quarter of the sample is taken by the ten largest. Sequenced material: a duodenal biopsy. The receptors come from a human donor with celiac disease.

This clone is deemed large (0.1 to 1%). J is TRGJ1 or TRGJ2 and V is TRGV2. The CDR3 has 13 amino acids. Germline V gene data show CDR1 as EGSNGY and CDR2 as YDSYNSKV. The ends lost 0 bases at V and 4 bases at J; junction bases unmatched: 3. The CDR3 DNA sequence: TGTGCCACCTGGGACGGGACGTATTATAAGAAACTCTTT. The encoded protein is CATWDGTYYKKLF.

The chain employs TRGV3 and TRGJ1 or TRGJ2. J lost 3 bases, V lost 12 bases, and 17 bases had no gene match. CDR3 length equals 14 residues. CDR1 is VTNTFY and CDR2 is YDVSTARD in the germline V gene (reference sequence). This CDR3 is CADLGPFTYYKKLF. The DNA of the CDR3 is TGTGCCGACCTGGGACCGTTTACTTATTATAAGAAACTCTTT.

For this clone: A far larger clone is off by one base, so a read error is likely. This sample also contains other DNA sequences that code for the same CDR3. The chain employs TRGV3 and TRGJP2. The CDR3 sequence is 13 residues long. Germline-derived CDR1 and CDR2 are VTNTFY and YDVSTARD (reference sequence). Written as DNA, the CDR3 is TGTGCTACCTGGGACAGGCGAAGATGGATCAAGACGTTT. Translating it yields CATWDRRRWIKTF.